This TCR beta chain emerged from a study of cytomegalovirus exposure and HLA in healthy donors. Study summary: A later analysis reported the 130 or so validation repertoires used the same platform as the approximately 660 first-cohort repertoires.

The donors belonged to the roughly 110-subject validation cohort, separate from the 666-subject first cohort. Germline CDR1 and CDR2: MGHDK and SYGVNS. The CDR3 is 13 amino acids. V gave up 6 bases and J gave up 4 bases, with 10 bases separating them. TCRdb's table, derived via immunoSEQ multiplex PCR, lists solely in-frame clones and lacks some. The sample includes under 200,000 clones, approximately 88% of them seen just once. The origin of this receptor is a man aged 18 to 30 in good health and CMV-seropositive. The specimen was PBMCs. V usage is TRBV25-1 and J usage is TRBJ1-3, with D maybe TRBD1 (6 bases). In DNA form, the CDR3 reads TGTGCCAGCAGCCAGGGGAAGGGAAACACCATATATTTT. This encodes CASSQGKGNTIYF.